Listed here are 9 T cell receptor beta chains from one sample, sequenced in a study of PD-1 blockade in classical Hodgkin lymphoma. Brentuximab vedotin exposure varied among the patients, all of whom had relapsed after autologous stem cell transplantation. The method was immunoSEQ multiplex PCR; TCRdb's version includes in-frame clones alone and lacks a portion of them. The data hold about 46,000 clones, with approximately 70% observed a single time. Sequencing was performed on peripheral blood mononuclear cells (PBMCs), taken at baseline. The receptors stem from a human donor with classical Hodgkin lymphoma.

V and J are TRBV11-3 and TRBJ2-7; the D gene is possibly TRBD1 (5 bases). Trimming pared 5 bases from V and 7 bases from J, leaving 18 bases between. The CDR3 length is 14 residues. Germline loops: CDR1 SGHNT, CDR2 YENEEA. CDR3 region: CASSPEGRAVEQYF. For the CDR3, the DNA is TGTGCCAGCAGCCCGGAAGGCAGGGCGGTAGAGCAGTACTTC.

This chain links TRBV7-2 with TRBJ2-5, with 11 bases aligning to TRBD2. The DNA end is more similar to TRBJ2-7, so the J call may be wrong. CDR1 is SGHTA and CDR2 is FQGNSA in the germline V gene. The CDR3 spans 13 residues. The CDR3 protein is CATKSTSGSEQYF. CDR3 nucleotides: TGTGCCACCAAATCCACTAGCGGGAGCGAGCAGTACTTC.

This clone was recorded a few times. The V call is TRBV19, the J call TRBJ2-7; no clear D gene. Between the trimmed V and J ends, which lost 6 bases and 3 bases, there was a span of 12 bases. Germline CDR1 LNHDA, CDR2 SQIVND (reference sequence). CDR3 length: 13 residues. For the CDR3, the DNA is TGTGCCAGTAGCTGGAACAGCTTCTACGAGCAGTACTTC. This gives the protein CASSWNSFYEQYF.

The chain is built from TRBV21-1 and TRBJ2-5; TRBD1, as called in the table, went unchecked against the DNA. TRBV21-1 is given as a pseudogene. This CDR3 has 16 amino acids. CDR3 coding DNA: TGTGCCAGCAGCAATAGGGGGACAGGGTTCCAAGAGACCCAGTACTTC. This sequence encodes CASSNRGTGFQETQYF.

The chain uses TRBV27 and TRBJ1-2, with 7 nucleotides matching TRBD1. V trimming: 4 bases; J trimming: 6 bases; junction bases outside the gene matches: 11. In germline, CDR1 is MNHEY, CDR2 SMNVEV (reference sequence). This CDR3 contains 15 residues. CDR3 nucleotide sequence: TGTGCCAGCAGTTATTTCCGACAGGGAGGAAATGGCTACACCTTC. Its translation: CASSYFRQGGNGYTF.

The chain employs TRBV4-1 and TRBJ1-4; possible D gene TRBD1, 5 bases. In germline, CDR1 is MGHRA, CDR2 YSYEKL. The V end was cut by 0 bases, the J end by 0 bases, with 5 bases between. The CDR3 is made up of 15 amino acids. The CDR3: CASSQEGATNEKLFF. The CDR3, as DNA: TGCGCCAGCAGCCAAGAGGGGGCAACTAATGAAAAACTGTTTTTT.

This rearrangement joins TRBV11-2 to TRBJ1-5; tentatively, D is TRBD1 (5 bases). The CDR3 length is 14 residues. The V gene's germline CDR1 is SGHAT and CDR2 FQNNGV. Deletions cut 3 bases from V and 3 bases from J, with 9 bases between. CDR3 region: CASSFTGINQPQHF. CDR3 DNA: TGTGCCAGCAGCTTTACAGGAATCAATCAGCCCCAGCATTTT.

The chain uses TRBV9 and TRBJ2-3; no reliable D call. The CDR3 is made up of 15 amino acids. V lost 4 bases to trimming and J lost 3 bases, with 15 bases between them. CDR1 and CDR2 (germline): SGDLS, YYNGEE. The CDR3 loop is CASSFRALGTDTQYF. Written as DNA, the CDR3 is TGTGCCAGCAGCTTTCGGGCCTTAGGTACAGATACGCAGTATTTT.

This chain uses TRBV6-5 with TRBJ1-3, with unresolved D. V lost 4 bases to trimming and J lost 4 bases, with 14 bases between them. The CDR3 is made up of 15 amino acids. CDR1 and CDR2 from the germline V gene are MNHEY and SVGAGI. This CDR3 reads CASSSGPAGGNTIYF. The CDR3 DNA follows: TGTGCCAGCAGTTCTGGGCCTGCGGGGGGAAACACCATATATTTT.